The source of this T cell receptor beta chain is a study of vaccination effects on CD4 cells after COVID-19. Study-level points and caveats: Healthy vaccinees showed cross-reactivity with common cold coronaviruses in only 1 of 255 vaccine-induced clones.

Concerning this clone itself: What it recognizes is unknown.

Produced via immunoSEQ multiplex PCR; TCRdb's table is partial and in-frame only. The data contain roughly 50,000 clones, roughly 80% of them singletons. Antigen-specific CD4+ T cell clonotypes were called by their expansion after viral peptide-pool culture in ViraFEST. Scientists isolated CD4+ T cells after an approximately ten-day culture period ended. The CDR3 is 13 residues long. Germline CDR1 reads KGHSH; CDR2 reads LQKENI. The V end was cut by 8 bases, the J end by 7 bases, with 15 bases between. The chain carries TRBV18 and TRBJ2-1; D unresolved. This clonotype was sampled from a human donor who received a COVID-19 vaccine. The input for sequencing was CD4+ T cells from PBMCs cultured with HCoV-229E spike peptides, taken before COVID-19 vaccination. Written as DNA, the CDR3 is TGTGCCAGCGGAGAGAGACTGGAAAATGAGCAGTTCTTC. This codes for CASGERLENEQFF.